This TCR beta chain was identified in a study of blood T cell repertoires in COVID-19. Study in general: Sources were T cells, B-cell-depleted T cells, or PBMCs; the material itself was cDNA or gDNA.

Which cohort a participant joined came from the clinical history participants gave. Original processing notes: Nucleated cell number was recorded as an estimate derived from reference gene primer amplification. Sequencing used immunoSEQ multiplex PCR; TCRdb keeps in-frame clones, though not all of them. The V and J calls and clone size come from that table; D and trimming were worked out from the DNA. The profile shows some 260,000 clones, more than 85% of them singletons. V was pared by 0 bases and J by 7 bases, with 16 bases between. The CDR3 has 16 residues. From germline, CDR1 is LNHNV and CDR2 YYDKDF (reference sequence).

This chain joins TRBV15 and TRBJ1-5; D gene uncertain. This TCR was recovered from a man between 35 and 55 years old who had recovered from COVID-19. The specimen was PBMCs or T cells enriched from blood (not recorded which). CDR3 nucleotide sequence: TGTGCCACCAGCAGAGATTTAGGCCCTGCGGGGCAGCCCCAGCATTTT. Amino acids: CATSRDLGPAGQPQHF. The variable domain in full, with the rest retrieved from reference TRBV15 and TRBJ1-5, is DAMVIQNPRYQVTQFGKPVTLSCSQTLNHNVMYWYQQKSSQAPKLLFHYYDKDFNNEADTPDNFQSRRPNTSFCFLDIRSPGLGDTAMYLCATSRDLGPAGQPQHFGDGTRLSIL.